This T cell receptor beta chain was profiled in a study of blood T cells in healthy people across ages. Study as a whole: T cells yielded about one barcoded beta molecule per two cells through template switching.

CDR1 and CDR2 (germline): SQVTM, ANQGSEA. The CDR3 covers 14 residues. Next came a second PCR, run for 7 to 11 cycles, which used a sample-barcoded 5' primer along with a J-beta primer mix. MiXCR, applied by TCRdb to the 5' RACE reads, yields one record per CDR3 protein. This table has over 600,000 distinct CDR3 sequences, 21% appearing once. Samples each had at least 5.5 micrograms of total RNA extracted. The specimen sequenced was blood. The sequence was collected from a man between 65 and 85 years old in good health. The chain uses TRBV29-1 and TRBJ2-5; possibly TRBD1 for D (6 bases). Near its end, the DNA agrees better with TRBJ2-7, so the J call may be wrong. The CDR3 region is CSVSGTTSSYEQYF. CDR3 nucleotides: TGCAGCGTCTCCGGGACAACTTCCAGCTACGAGCAGTACTTC.